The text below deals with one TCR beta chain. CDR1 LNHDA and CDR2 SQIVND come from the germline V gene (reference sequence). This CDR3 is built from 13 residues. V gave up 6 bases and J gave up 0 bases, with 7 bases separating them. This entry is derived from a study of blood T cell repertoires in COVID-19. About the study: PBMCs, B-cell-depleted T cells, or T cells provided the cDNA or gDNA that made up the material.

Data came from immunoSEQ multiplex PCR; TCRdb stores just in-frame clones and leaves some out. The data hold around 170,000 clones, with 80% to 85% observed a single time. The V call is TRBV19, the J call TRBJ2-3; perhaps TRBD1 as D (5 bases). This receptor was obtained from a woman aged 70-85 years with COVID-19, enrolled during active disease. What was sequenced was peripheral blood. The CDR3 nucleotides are TGTGCCAGTAGGAAGGGGAGCACAGATACGCAGTATTTT. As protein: CASRKGSTDTQYF.